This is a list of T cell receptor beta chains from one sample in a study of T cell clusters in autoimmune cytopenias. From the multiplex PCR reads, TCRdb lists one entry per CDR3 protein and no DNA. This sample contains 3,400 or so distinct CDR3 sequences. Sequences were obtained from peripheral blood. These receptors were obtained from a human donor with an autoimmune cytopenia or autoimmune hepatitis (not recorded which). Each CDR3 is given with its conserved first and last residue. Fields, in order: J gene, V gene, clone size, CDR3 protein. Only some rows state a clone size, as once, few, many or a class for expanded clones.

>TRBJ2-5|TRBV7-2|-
CASSRRLAETQYF
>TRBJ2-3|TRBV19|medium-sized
CASSTRPGGGTDTQYF
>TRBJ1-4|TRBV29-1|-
CSVGGTGNEKLFF
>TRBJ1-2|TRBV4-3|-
CASSQGLGGRGGYTF
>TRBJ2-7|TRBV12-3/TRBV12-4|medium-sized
CASSSQGTSYEQYF
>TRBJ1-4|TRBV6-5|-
CASSSGGRGKLFF
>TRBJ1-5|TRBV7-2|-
CASSLETGPQHF
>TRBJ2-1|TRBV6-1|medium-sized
CASRTSGGEYNEQFF
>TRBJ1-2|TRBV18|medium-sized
CASSPGTDYGYTF
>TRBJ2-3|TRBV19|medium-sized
CASSADPGTGSTDTQYF
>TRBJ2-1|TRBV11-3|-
CASSLEQGAHEQFF
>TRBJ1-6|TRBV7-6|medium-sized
CASSTRTGNNSPLHF
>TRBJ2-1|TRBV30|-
CAWREVSFSYNEQFF
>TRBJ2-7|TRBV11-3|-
CASSYRDSDYEQYF
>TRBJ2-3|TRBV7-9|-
CASSRTSGGQGADTQYF
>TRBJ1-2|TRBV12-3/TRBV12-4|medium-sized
CASSGGGQGVVGYTF
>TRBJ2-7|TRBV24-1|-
CATSDQTVSLSYEQYF
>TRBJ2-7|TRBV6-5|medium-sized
CASSPYESGGYEQYF
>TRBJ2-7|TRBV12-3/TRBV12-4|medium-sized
CASQDGLNTYEQYF
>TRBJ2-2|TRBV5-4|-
CASSPETTNTGELFF
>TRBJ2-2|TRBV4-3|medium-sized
CASSQDGRVTGELFF
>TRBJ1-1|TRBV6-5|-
CASSYFPWTLMNTEAFF
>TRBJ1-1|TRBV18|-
CASSPRQGKGGLNTEAFF
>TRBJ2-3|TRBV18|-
CASSPSRTGLIDTQYF
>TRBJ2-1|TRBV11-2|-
CASSFASGSGNEQFF
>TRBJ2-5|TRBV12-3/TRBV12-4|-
CASTKTGRETQYF
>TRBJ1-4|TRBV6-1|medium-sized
CASSRDRVEEKLFF
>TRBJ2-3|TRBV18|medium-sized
CASSPGQGSTDTQYF
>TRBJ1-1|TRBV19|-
CASSTPLLGRGQGTEAFF
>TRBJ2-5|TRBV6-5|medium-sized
CASSYDSRYQETQYF
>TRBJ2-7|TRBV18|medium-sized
CASSPELGTGSYEQYF